This T cell receptor (beta chain) stems from a study of T cell repertoires in cytomegalovirus infection. About the study: Indicated by public TCR beta signatures were CMV infection and matching HLA type. The study, taken as a whole, reports: CMV-specific HLA-C-restricted TCR beta clonotypes dominated the ex vivo response.

Each CDR3 protein is one row after TCRdb ran MiXCR on the reads. The top ten hold under 20% of the sample, which has under 200,000 distinct CDR3 sequences, over 15% seen once. Of note for this clonotype: The antigen is unknown.

Trimming left V 5 bases short and J 7 bases short, with 10 bases between. The CDR3 spans 12 residues. Germline-derived CDR1 and CDR2 are SEHNR and FQNEAQ (reference sequence). Sequenced: CD8+ T cells from PBMCs. The TCR sequence derives from a human donor in good health (CMV status not recorded). Some clones in this sample may be carry-over from other donors' samples. V and J are TRBV7-9 and TRBJ2-3, with D hard to call. CDR3 in DNA: TGTGCCAGCAGCGGTTCTTTAAATACGCAGTATTTT. It encodes CASSGSLNTQYF.